Following are 11 T cell receptor beta chains from one sample sequenced in a study of T-cell reconstitution after alpha-beta-depleted transplantation in children. Unique molecular identifiers were used to barcode this TCRbeta library. TCRdb called the PCR reads again in MiXCR, with one record for every CDR3 protein. The sample holds about 610,000 distinct CDR3 sequences, over 9.5% seen once. The material was PBMCs from the stem cell graft donor, obtained from the stem cell graft. Every receptor here comes from a human donor who donated a stem cell graft to a child with acute myeloid leukemia.

This clonotype showed up many times. The chain uses TRBV18 and TRBJ2-1, with 12 nucleotides matching TRBD2. With 4 bases clipped from V and 7 bases from J, the junction kept 5 bases outside the gene matches. Germline lookup yields CDR1 KGHSH and CDR2 LQKENI. The CDR3 contains 15 residues. The CDR3, as DNA: TGTGCCAGCTCACTGACTAGCGGGAGCAGGAATGAGCAGTTCTTC. This sequence encodes CASSLTSGSRNEQFF.

On this clonotype: The CDR3 ends on some other residue instead of the conserved phenylalanine or tryptophan, so this is likely a read error. V is TRBV3-1 and J is TRBJ2-2; D is undetermined. CDR1 LGHDT and CDR2 YNNKEL come from the germline V gene (reference sequence). V lost 1 base to trimming and J lost 5 bases, with 17 bases between them. CDR3 size: 17 residues. The CDR3 spells CASSQVGVSEVTGELFL. Here the CDR3 DNA reads TGTGCCAGCAGCCAAGTAGGTGTCTCCGAAGTAACCGGGGAGCTGTTTTTA.

This clonotype was found once. The chain has TRBV20-1 and TRBJ2-5, with D uncertain. CDR1 is DFQATT and CDR2 is SNEGSKA in the germline V gene (reference sequence). The CDR3 consists of 11 residues. V lost 0 bases to trimming and J lost 6 bases, with 5 bases between them. CDR3: CSARDLKTQYF. The DNA for the CDR3 is TGCAGTGCTAGAGATTTGAAGACCCAGTACTTC.

The chain combines TRBV30 with TRBJ2-5; D is uncertain. V was clipped by 1 base and J by 3 bases, with 6 bases between them. CDR1 is GTSNPN, CDR2 SVGIG, per germline (reference sequence). This CDR3 has 12 residues. The CDR3 nucleotides are TGTGCCTGGAGTGACTCCAAAGAGACCCAGTACTTC. The encoded protein is CAWSDSKETQYF.

This clonotype came up a few times. The genes are TRBV28 and TRBJ2-7, with D perhaps TRBD2 (5 bases). The germline CDR1 and CDR2 sequences are MDHEN and SYDVKM. This CDR3 has 14 amino acids. V gave up 2 bases and J gave up 4 bases, with 12 bases separating them. CDR3 coding DNA: TGTGCCAGCAGTTTAAGCGGACCCGAGTACGAGCAGTACTTC. Translation: CASSLSGPEYEQYF.

The V call is TRBV20-1, the J call TRBJ2-7, with 8 bases that match TRBD2. After removal of 3 bases from V and 2 bases from J, the junction contained 6 bases not matched to a gene. The CDR3 runs to 14 residues. CDR1 DFQATT and CDR2 SNEGSKA come from the germline V gene (reference sequence). The CDR3: CSASLSGNAYEQYF. The CDR3 DNA is TGCAGTGCTAGCCTTAGCGGGAATGCCTACGAGCAGTACTTC.

The table lists this clonotype with a few counts. This rearrangement joins TRBV29-1 to TRBJ2-1; 13 bases fit TRBD2. The germline V gene has CDR1 SQVTM and CDR2 ANQGSEA. Trimming removed 6 bases from V and 9 bases from J; junction bases left unmatched: 5. The CDR3 totals 13 residues. CDR3 coding DNA: TGCAGCGTGGGGACTAGCGGGATTGGTGAGCAGTTCTTC. It encodes CSVGTSGIGEQFF.

This clonotype was seen a handful of times. The genes are TRBV5-1 and TRBJ2-1; 12 bases line up with TRBD2. Germline values: CDR1 SGHRS, CDR2 YFSETQ. The ends lost 0 bases at V and 10 bases at J; junction bases unmatched: 11. CDR3 length equals 17 residues. The CDR3 spells CASSLVGRGLAGYEQFF. CDR3 DNA sequence: TGCGCCAGCAGCTTGGTAGGGCGAGGACTAGCGGGATACGAGCAGTTCTTC.

This clonotype occurred many times. The chain combines TRBV6-5 with TRBJ2-1, with 9 nucleotides matching TRBD1. There are 15 residues in the CDR3. CDR1 MNHEY and CDR2 SVGAGI come from the germline V gene. Unmatched junction bases numbered 11, after V lost 8 bases and J lost 6 bases. DNA of the CDR3: TGTGCCAGCGGCAACGACAGGGGGAATATCAATGAGCAGTTCTTC. As protein: CASGNDRGNINEQFF.

The chain combines TRBV29-1 with TRBJ2-5; a weak D match, TRBD2 (7 bases). The V gene lost 4 bases and the J gene lost 1 base, with 16 bases spanning the gap. CDR3 length: 15 residues. CDR1 is SQVTM, CDR2 ANQGSEA, per germline. The CDR3 is CSVVGVGGPQETQYF. CDR3 nucleotides: TGCAGCGTTGTCGGGGTGGGGGGGCCCCAAGAGACCCAGTACTTC.

The chain uses TRBV12-3 or TRBV12-4 and TRBJ2-1; D call uncertain. The CDR3 has 12 amino acids. V lost 3 bases to trimming and J lost 10 bases, with 10 bases between them. The CDR3 sequence: CASSFWGREQFF. CDR3 DNA: TGTGCCAGCAGTTTTTGGGGTCGGGAGCAGTTCTTC.